The 29 T cell receptor beta chains reported below all come from one sample, sequenced in a study of PD-1 blockade in classical Hodgkin lymphoma. TCRdb keeps only in-frame clones here, not all; method: immunoSEQ multiplex PCR. The profile shows about 99,000 clones, roughly 81% of them singletons. Brentuximab vedotin exposure varied, and every patient relapsed after autologous stem cell transplantation. This specimen consisted of peripheral blood mononuclear cells (PBMCs), obtained before the second cycle of nivolumab. The receptor set was obtained from a human donor with classical Hodgkin lymphoma.

On this clone itself: Other DNA sequences within the sample encode an identical CDR3. The J gene is TRBJ2-5, the V gene TRBV7-9; a weak D match, TRBD2 (6 bases). Germline lookup yields CDR1 SEHNR and CDR2 FQNEAQ (reference sequence). The CDR3 spans 14 residues. Deletions cut 5 bases from V and 4 bases from J, with 14 bases between. Here the CDR3 reads CASSPRGGGETQYF. DNA of the CDR3: TGTGCCAGCAGCCCGAGGGGAGGAGGAGAGACCCAGTACTTC.

The chain has TRBV11-2 and TRBJ1-3; TRBD1 matches 7 bases. CDR1 and CDR2 (germline): SGHAT, FQNNGV. The CDR3 totals 15 residues. The J segment lost 4 bases and the V segment lost 2 bases, leaving 5 bases of the junction unmatched. CDR3 sequence: CASSLNTGVGNTIYF. CDR3 coding DNA: TGTGCCAGCAGCTTAAACACAGGGGTGGGAAACACCATATATTTT.

The chain is built from TRBV10-1 and TRBJ2-5; TRBD2 might be the D (6 bases). This CDR3 contains 15 residues. The V gene's germline CDR1 is WNHNN and CDR2 SYGVQD (reference sequence). Trimming took off 5 bases at V and 4 bases at J, with 17 bases between the two ends. The CDR3 region is CASSQSSGTGETQYF. The CDR3 region has the DNA TGCGCCAGCAGTCAATCTTCAGGGACTGGAGAGACCCAGTACTTC.

The V gene is TRBV9, the J gene TRBJ2-2; D gene uncertain. Germline V gene data show CDR1 as SGDLS and CDR2 as YYNGEE. There are 15 residues in the CDR3. The germline V and J ends were trimmed by 0 bases and 6 bases, with 12 bases remaining between them. The CDR3 protein is CASSVDIRAAGELFF. Here the CDR3 DNA reads TGTGCCAGCAGCGTAGATATAAGGGCGGCCGGGGAGCTGTTTTTT.

The count of this clone is one. The rearrangement joins TRBV27 to TRBJ2-2; 9 bases match TRBD1. The CDR3 totals 18 residues. Trimming removed 5 bases from V and 1 base from J; junction bases left unmatched: 11. Germline V gene data show CDR1 as MNHEY and CDR2 as SMNVEV (reference sequence). CDR3 loop: CASSLITGTGKNTGELFF. The DNA for the CDR3 is TGTGCCAGCAGTCTAATTACCGGGACAGGGAAGAACACCGGGGAGCTGTTTTTT.

The chain recombines TRBV7-9 with TRBJ1-1; 8 bases match TRBD1. The CDR3 runs 13 residues. Germline-derived CDR1 and CDR2 are SEHNR and FQNEAQ (reference sequence). The V gene end was trimmed by 4 bases and the J gene end by 12 bases; junction bases not matched to a gene: 10. Here the CDR3 reads CASSSRDRGMSFF. The CDR3 nucleotides are TGTGCCAGCAGCTCCAGAGACAGGGGTATGTCTTTCTTT. Drawing the rest from reference TRBV7-9 and TRBJ1-1, the complete variable domain is DTGVSQNPRHKITKRGQNVTFRCDPISEHNRLYWYRQTLGQGPEFLTYFQNEAQLEKSRLLSDRFSAERPKGSFSTLEIQRTEQGDSAMYLCASSSRDRGMSFFGQGTRLTVV.

V and J are TRBV7-9 and TRBJ2-1; 7 bases agree with TRBD1. The V segment lost 0 bases and the J segment 0 bases; nucleotides outside the gene matches: 5. The CDR3 consists of 17 residues. Germline CDR1 and CDR2: SEHNR and FQNEAQ (reference sequence). CDR3 residues: CASSLARKGASYNEQFF. The CDR3 DNA is TGTGCCAGCAGCTTAGCGCGGAAGGGGGCCTCCTACAATGAGCAGTTCTTC.

The chain couples TRBV6-5 to TRBJ2-1; 16 nucleotides match TRBD2. J gave up 15 bases and V 6 bases, and 8 bases lay outside the gene matches. CDR1 MNHEY and CDR2 SVGAGI come from the germline V gene. The CDR3 covers 14 residues. In DNA, the CDR3 is TGTGCCAGCAGGGGACTAGCGGGAGGGCCAAGGTGGTTCTTC. It codes for CASRGLAGGPRWFF.

This sequence joins TRBV2 and TRBJ2-1; 8 bases match TRBD2. Germline V CDR1 and CDR2: SNHLY, FYNNEI. With V trimmed by 3 bases and J by 7 bases, 5 bases remained unmatched. The CDR3 runs to 14 residues. CDR3 DNA: TGTGCCAGCAGTGATGGACTAGCTTTGAATGAGCAGTTCTTC. Translated, it gives CASSDGLALNEQFF.

V and J are TRBV9 and TRBJ1-2, with TRBD1 as a possible D gene (6 bases). Trimming removed 3 bases from V and 3 bases from J, with 15 bases in between. CDR1 and CDR2 from the germline V gene are SGDLS and YYNGEE. The CDR3 covers 15 residues. The CDR3 region is CASSGLRDKDYGYTF. DNA for the CDR3: TGTGCCAGCAGCGGGCTCCGGGACAAGGACTATGGCTACACCTTC.

This rearrangement joins TRBV10-3 to TRBJ2-7; no reliable D call. The germline V gene has CDR1 ENHRY and CDR2 SYGVKD. Trimming stripped 5 bases from V and 4 bases from J, with 6 bases between. This CDR3 spans 11 amino acids. This chain's CDR3 is CAISSIYEQYF. For the CDR3, the DNA is TGTGCCATCAGTTCGATATACGAGCAGTACTTC.

This clone was seen a single time. Written as DNA, the CDR3 is TGTGCCAGCAGCACCTGGACGGGGAGAGCAAATGAGCAGTTCTTC. Its protein product is CASSTWTGRANEQFF. V and J are TRBV5-4 and TRBJ2-1; D is possibly TRBD2 (5 bases). The CDR3 has 15 amino acids. In germline, CDR1 is SGHNT, CDR2 YYREEE (reference sequence). Deletions cut 4 bases from V and 7 bases from J, with 18 bases between.

The chain combines TRBV9 with TRBJ2-5; tentative D call: TRBD1 (6 bases). The germline V gene has CDR1 SGDLS and CDR2 YYNGEE. Trimming shortened V by 0 bases and J by 11 bases, and 17 bases separated the two germline ends. The CDR3 has 14 residues. The CDR3 sequence: CASSVGTAVYQQYF. CDR3 DNA: TGTGCCAGCAGCGTAGGGACAGCTGTCTACCAGCAGTACTTC.

The chain links TRBV30 to TRBJ1-4; D is unclear. The V gene's germline CDR1 is GTSNPN and CDR2 SVGIG (reference sequence). The length of the CDR3 is 14 residues. Trimming removed 4 bases from V and 4 bases from J, with 13 bases in between. CDR3 bases: TGTGCCTGGAATCGCGGGCGGGGTAATGAAAAACTGTTTTTT. This sequence encodes CAWNRGRGNEKLFF.

The chain is built from TRBV19 and TRBJ2-3; 7 bases agree with TRBD2. Per germline, CDR1 LNHDA and CDR2 SQIVND (reference sequence). The CDR3 contains 14 residues. V shed 1 base and J 4 bases; nucleotides not matched to a gene: 2. The CDR3 nucleotides read TGTGCCAGTAGTATAGGGACTAGTCCAGATACGCAGTATTTT. It encodes CASSIGTSPDTQYF. The full variable domain, in which reference TRBV19 and TRBJ2-3 provide the parts outside the CDR3, is DGGITQSPKYLFRKEGQNVTLSCEQNLNHDAMYWYRQDPGQGLRLIYYSQIVNDFQKGDIAEGYSVSREKKESFPLTVTSAQKNPTAFYLCASSIGTSPDTQYFGPGTRLTVL.

This chain joins TRBV5-6 and TRBJ2-1, with D unclear. The V end was cut by 5 bases, the J end by 10 bases, with 13 bases between. This CDR3 has 12 residues. CDR1 and CDR2 (germline): SGHDT, YYEEEE. The CDR3 reads CASSRSVGEQFF. The CDR3 DNA reads as TGTGCCAGCAGTCGCTCGGTCGGCGAGCAGTTCTTC.

The V gene is TRBV5-1, the J gene TRBJ2-1; D remains ambiguous. Per germline, CDR1 SGHRS and CDR2 YFSETQ. V lost 0 bases, J lost 0 bases, and 10 bases lay in between. The CDR3 is 16 residues long. The CDR3 DNA is TGCGCCAGCAGCTTGGATGGTAGCCGCTCCTACAATGAGCAGTTCTTC. It is translated as CASSLDGSRSYNEQFF. Complete variable domain (other parts from reference TRBV5-1 and TRBJ2-1): KAGVTQTPRYLIKTRGQQVTLSCSPISGHRSVSWYQQTPGQGLQFLFEYFSETQRNKGNFPGRFSGRQFSNSRSEMNVSTLELGDSALYLCASSLDGSRSYNEQFFGPGTRLTVL.

The chain links TRBV12-5 to TRBJ1-5; D is undetermined. The CDR3 is 15 residues long. Germline V gives CDR1 LGHNT, CDR2 FRNRAP. Deletions cut 1 base from V and 2 bases from J, with 9 bases between. The CDR3 spells CASGLARVGNQPQHF. Here the CDR3 DNA reads TGTGCTAGTGGTTTGGCAAGGGTTGGCAATCAGCCCCAGCATTTT.

This clone came up a few times. The rearrangement links TRBV5-8 to TRBJ2-7; D not resolved. Germline lookup yields CDR1 SGHTS and CDR2 YDEGEE. V lost 0 bases to trimming and J lost 3 bases, with 7 bases between them. This CDR3 has 13 amino acids. The CDR3 coding sequence is TGTGCCAGCAGCTTGGGTCAGATCTACGAGCAGTACTTC. Translation: CASSLGQIYEQYF. The full variable domain, with the rest looked up from reference TRBV5-8 and TRBJ2-7, is EAGVTQSPTHLIKTRGQQATLRCSPISGHTSVYWYQQALGLGLQFLLWYDEGEERNRGNFPPRFSGRQFPNYSSELNVNALELEDSALYLCASSLGQIYEQYFGPGTRLTVT.

The chain employs TRBV7-2 and TRBJ2-2; D is perhaps TRBD2 (6 bases). CDR3 size: 15 residues. The V gene lost 2 bases and the J gene lost 5 bases, with 12 bases spanning the gap. In germline, CDR1 is SGHTA, CDR2 FQGNSA. The CDR3 region is CASSLLPGGTGELFF. The CDR3 DNA reads TGTGCCAGCAGCTTACTCCCCGGAGGGACCGGGGAGCTGTTTTTT.

J is TRBJ2-3 and V is TRBV21-1; the table names TRBD2, a call not compared with the DNA. TRBV21-1 is marked as a pseudogene. The CDR3 runs to 16 residues. The CDR3, as DNA: TGTGCCAGCAGCAACGGACTAGCGCACAGCACAGATACGCAGTATTTT. It is translated as CASSNGLAHSTDTQYF.

This chain joins TRBV27 and TRBJ2-7; 10 nucleotides agree with TRBD2. V was pared by 7 bases and J by 4 bases, with 7 bases of the junction left unmatched. This CDR3 is built from 14 residues. Germline loops: CDR1 MNHEY, CDR2 SMNVEV (reference sequence). CDR3 coding DNA: TGTGCCAGCACCCCTAGCGGGAGTCCTTACGAGCAGTACTTC. Protein sequence: CASTPSGSPYEQYF.

This clone appeared a few times. This chain links TRBV6-4 with TRBJ1-1, with 7 bases lining up with TRBD1. Germline loops: CDR1 MRHNA, CDR2 SNTAGT. The CDR3 extends over 13 amino acids. With 6 bases clipped from V and 3 bases from J, the junction kept 4 bases outside the gene matches. The CDR3 sequence is CASSQDRYTEAFF. The CDR3 DNA reads TGTGCCAGCAGCCAGGACAGGTACACTGAAGCTTTCTTT.

V is TRBV28 and J is TRBJ2-7; the D is unclear. The CDR3 covers 12 residues. CDR1 and CDR2 (germline): MDHEN, SYDVKM. V lost 1 base and J 7 bases, leaving 8 bases between the germline ends. The CDR3 coding sequence is TGTGCCAGCAGTTTATCGGGCCTTGAGCAGTACTTC. This gives the protein CASSLSGLEQYF.

V gene TRBV7-2 combines with J gene TRBJ1-1; no clear D gene. This CDR3 comprises 15 residues. In germline, CDR1 is SGHTA, CDR2 FQGNSA. Trimming pared 0 bases from V and 1 base from J, leaving 9 bases between. This chain's CDR3 is CASSLAPRGNTEAFF. The CDR3, as DNA: TGTGCCAGCAGCTTAGCGCCAAGAGGGAACACTGAAGCTTTCTTT.

This clone was recorded many times. The V call is TRBV5-1, the J call TRBJ2-7; D is possibly TRBD1 (5 bases). Trimming took off 4 bases at V and 2 bases at J, with 13 bases between the two ends. From germline, CDR1 is SGHRS and CDR2 YFSETQ. The CDR3 runs to 14 residues. CDR3 in DNA: TGCGCCAGCAGCCCAGGGTCTCAGGCCTACGAGCAGTACTTC. Its protein is CASSPGSQAYEQYF.

The chain combines TRBV5-6 with TRBJ2-3, with 10 bases matching TRBD2. CDR3 length: 15 residues. J lost 6 bases, V lost 4 bases, and 8 bases had no gene match. Per the germline V gene, CDR1 is SGHDT and CDR2 is YYEEEE. CDR3 bases: TGTGCCAGCAGCCCAGCGGGAGGGGCGCTTGATACGCAGTATTTT. As protein: CASSPAGGALDTQYF.

This chain connects TRBV4-3 to TRBJ1-5; no definite D call. Trimming took off 0 bases at V and 3 bases at J, with 9 bases between the two ends. The CDR3 has 15 residues. The V gene's germline CDR1 is LGHNA and CDR2 YSLEER. CDR3 nucleotide sequence: TGCGCCAGCAGCCAAGAGGAGGGCAACAATCAGCCCCAGCATTTT. Amino acids: CASSQEEGNNQPQHF.

The chain combines TRBV10-3 with TRBJ1-2; 8 bases line up with TRBD1. CDR1 and CDR2 from the germline V gene are ENHRY and SYGVKD. The CDR3 covers 14 residues. V dropped 3 bases and J dropped 4; count of bases not matched to a gene: 4. The CDR3: CAISEGQGGYGYTF. For the CDR3, the DNA is TGTGCCATCAGTGAAGGACAGGGAGGCTATGGCTACACCTTC.